A single sample gave rise to the 25 T cell receptor beta chains below, sequenced in a study of blood T cell repertoires in COVID-19 (dated by TCRdb to 2020 to 2022). The library relied on the immunoSEQ multiplex PCR assay. The table was pulled from immuneACCESS by TCRdb, which kept in-frame rearrangements only. Such tables lose some clones; where checked, under half of the loss comes from unresolved V genes, and the rest has no known cause. The sample table shows about 20,000 clones, and about nine tenths are seen once. The top ten clones comprise 3% to 4% of the sample. The specimen sequenced was peripheral blood. The origin of the receptors is a man aged 45-60 years with active COVID-19.

This rearrangement joins TRBV6-2 or TRBV6-3 to TRBJ2-7; no firm D call. Germline V gene lookup returns CDR1 MNHEY and CDR2 SVGEGT. The CDR3 consists of 14 residues. V lost 6 bases and J 0 bases, leaving 12 bases between the germline ends. This CDR3 reads CASSPALLSYEQYF. Here the CDR3 DNA reads TGTGCCAGCAGCCCCGCCCTACTCTCCTACGAGCAGTACTTC.

This clone was seen only once. V gene TRBV12-3 or TRBV12-4 combines with J gene TRBJ1-4, with D tentatively TRBD1 (5 bases). Trimming removed 3 bases from V and 7 bases from J, with 9 bases in between. This CDR3 is 13 amino acids long. CDR3 nucleotide sequence: TGTGCCAGCAGTTTTCAAGGGGTTGAAAAACTGTTTTTT. Its translation is CASSFQGVEKLFF.

The chain recombines TRBV12-5 with TRBJ2-2, with a possible D match to TRBD1 (5 bases). In germline, CDR1 is LGHNT, CDR2 FRNRAP. There are 15 residues in the CDR3. Trimming pared 1 base from V and 1 base from J, leaving 7 bases between. The CDR3 nucleotides read TGTGCTAGTGGTTTGGGGACACGGAACACCGGGGAGCTGTTTTTT. Protein: CASGLGTRNTGELFF.

The CDR3: CASSYSRAGRSPLHF. CDR3 coding DNA: TGTGCCAGCAGTTACTCGAGGGCAGGCCGGTCACCCCTCCACTTT. The rearrangement links TRBV6-6 to TRBJ1-6; D is unclear. This CDR3 is built from 15 residues. The V end lost 0 bases, the J end lost 10 bases, and 13 bases lay between the germline ends. Germline CDR1 MNHNY, CDR2 SVGAGI (reference sequence).

V and J are TRBV3-1 (or the pseudogene TRBV3-2) and TRBJ1-2; TRBD1 aligns across 7 bases. The V and J ends lost 5 bases and 2 bases, in that order; junction bases with no gene match: 5. In germline, CDR1 is LGHDT, CDR2 YNNKEL (reference sequence). The CDR3 consists of 14 residues. The CDR3: CASSDRDRNYGYTF. The CDR3 DNA sequence: TGTGCCAGCAGCGACCGGGACAGAAACTATGGCTACACCTTC.

CDR3 sequence reads: CASSLNGESYGYTF. CDR3 nucleotide sequence: TGTGCCAGCAGCTTGAACGGGGAAAGCTATGGCTACACCTTC. V and J are TRBV5-6 and TRBJ1-2; the D is unclear. V lost 1 base to trimming and J lost 4 bases, with 11 bases between them. Germline CDR1 SGHDT, CDR2 YYEEEE. The CDR3 extends over 14 amino acids.

The chain combines TRBV7-3 with TRBJ2-2; D is undetermined. V dropped 0 bases and J dropped 1 base, with 9 bases sitting between them. The germline V gene encodes CDR1 SGHTA and CDR2 FQGTGA. The CDR3 runs to 16 residues. The CDR3 sequence is CASSLTNAGNTGELFF. The CDR3, as DNA: TGTGCCAGCAGCTTAACGAACGCAGGGAACACCGGGGAGCTGTTTTTT.

J is TRBJ1-1 and V is TRBV4-1; weak D call: TRBD1 (5 bases). The CDR3 runs to 15 residues. Germline V gene data show CDR1 as MGHRA and CDR2 as YSYEKL. Trimming removed 2 bases at V and 4 bases at J, with 14 bases between. The CDR3: CASSQRFGGATEAFF. CDR3 DNA: TGCGCCAGCAGCCAACGGTTTGGAGGGGCCACTGAAGCTTTCTTT.

V and J are TRBV19 and TRBJ1-4, with no clear D. The V gene lost 0 bases and the J gene lost 3 bases, with 5 bases spanning the gap. CDR1 LNHDA and CDR2 SQIVND come from the germline V gene (reference sequence). The CDR3 is 14 residues long. The chain's CDR3 is CASSIEAANEKLFF. In DNA form, the CDR3 reads TGTGCCAGTAGTATAGAGGCGGCTAATGAAAAACTGTTTTTT.

The gene calls are TRBV4-2 and TRBJ1-2; D gene uncertain. The CDR3 extends over 14 amino acids. V was pared by 1 base and J by 4 bases, with 10 bases between. Germline V gives CDR1 LGHNA, CDR2 YNFKEQ. CDR3 in amino acids: CASSQGEETYGYTF. As DNA, the CDR3 is TGTGCCAGCAGCCAAGGTGAGGAGACCTATGGCTACACCTTC.

This chain joins TRBV6-5 and TRBJ1-2, with 8 nucleotides matching TRBD1. The germline V gene encodes CDR1 MNHEY and CDR2 SVGAGI. V lost 6 bases, J lost 8 bases, and 8 bases stayed unmatched. This CDR3 has 13 amino acids. CDR3 DNA: TGTGCCAGCAGCCCCGGACAGGGAGGCGGCTACACCTTC. It specifies CASSPGQGGGYTF.

This chain connects TRBV18 to TRBJ1-1; D ambiguous. Germline CDR1 is KGHSH and CDR2 is LQKENI. The CDR3 has 13 amino acids. The V and J ends lost 3 bases and 4 bases respectively, with 9 bases between them. CDR3: CASSPPEPTEAFF. The CDR3 bases are TGTGCCAGCTCACCCCCCGAGCCCACTGAAGCTTTCTTT.

This clone came up once. V usage is TRBV15 and J usage is TRBJ2-5; 9 bases are a match to TRBD2. V was clipped by 1 base and J by 2 bases; unmatched bases: 8. Germline CDR1 LNHNV, CDR2 YYDKDF (reference sequence). CDR3 length: 17 amino acids. CDR3 DNA sequence: TGTGCCACCAGCAGAGCCCGAGTAGCGGGGGTGCAAGAGACCCAGTACTTC. Its translation: CATSRARVAGVQETQYF.

The CDR3 loop is CASSPGQEAYEQYF. DNA for the CDR3: TGCGCCAGCAGCCCGGGACAGGAGGCCTACGAGCAGTACTTC. This chain links TRBV5-1 with TRBJ2-7; 8 bases agree with TRBD1. This CDR3 is built from 14 residues. The trim removed 4 bases at V and 2 bases at J, leaving 5 bases unmatched. Germline CDR1 SGHRS, CDR2 YFSETQ.

This chain uses TRBV7-2 with TRBJ2-3; TRBD2 matches 8 bases. Germline V lookup: CDR1 SGHTA, CDR2 FQGNSA. The ends lost 4 bases at V and 0 bases at J; junction bases unmatched: 12. The CDR3 has 18 residues. CDR3 sequence (DNA): TGTGCCAGCAGCTCACCCTCCTGGACTAGCATTAGCACAGATACGCAGTATTTT. It translates to CASSSPSWTSISTDTQYF.

This clone showed up just a few times. The V and J genes are TRBV11-2 and TRBJ2-7; 8 nucleotides line up with TRBD1. Losses at the gene ends were 2 bases for V and 0 bases for J; bases not matched to a gene: 9. Germline V gives CDR1 SGHAT, CDR2 FQNNGV. The CDR3 spans 17 residues. Here the CDR3 reads CASSLPRQGAVSYEQYF. CDR3 DNA sequence: TGTGCCAGCAGCTTACCGAGGCAGGGGGCGGTCTCCTACGAGCAGTACTTC. The complete variable domain, with remaining parts taken from reference TRBV11-2 and TRBJ2-7, reads EAGVAQSPRYKIIEKRQSVAFWCNPISGHATLYWYQQILGQGPKLLIQFQNNGVVDDSQLPKDRFSAERLKGVDSTLKIQPAKLEDSAVYLCASSLPRQGAVSYEQYFGPGTRLTVT.

This clone was counted only a few times. CDR3 in amino acids: CASSQGEPGSGSPLHF. CDR3 coding DNA: TGCGCCAGCAGCCAAGGGGAACCGGGTAGCGGTTCACCCCTCCACTTT. The chain has TRBV4-1 and TRBJ1-6; no clear D. The germline gives CDR1 MGHRA, CDR2 YSYEKL. The CDR3 has 16 amino acids. Trimming took off 1 base at V and 9 bases at J, with 16 bases between the two ends.

The chain joins TRBV3-1 (or the pseudogene TRBV3-2) to TRBJ1-2; TRBD1 might be the D (6 bases). Deletions cut 2 bases from V and 7 bases from J, with 23 bases between. This CDR3 has 17 residues. Germline CDR1 and CDR2: LGHDT and YNNKEL (reference sequence). CDR3 amino acids: CASSQSFVSGGVVGYTF. In DNA form, the CDR3 reads TGTGCCAGCAGCCAAAGTTTTGTTTCGGGGGGCGTCGTTGGCTACACCTTC.

The genes are TRBV12-5 and TRBJ2-2; possible D gene TRBD1, 6 bases. Trimming took 6 bases from V and 3 from J, leaving 14 bases between them. The germline gives CDR1 LGHNT, CDR2 FRNRAP. The CDR3 is 15 amino acids. CDR3 loop: CASGPTSGDTGELFF. The DNA of the CDR3 is TGTGCTAGTGGACCCACCTCAGGGGACACCGGGGAGCTGTTTTTT.

The V and J genes are TRBV25-1 and TRBJ2-2; D possibly corresponds to TRBD1 (6 bases). Per germline, CDR1 MGHDK and CDR2 SYGVNS. The V and J ends lost 8 bases and 0 bases respectively, with 10 bases between them. The CDR3 loop spans 14 amino acids. Written as DNA, the CDR3 is TGTGCCAGCCTGGACAGAACGAACACCGGGGAGCTGTTTTTT. Its translation: CASLDRTNTGELFF.

The chain uses TRBV9 and TRBJ2-1; 8 nucleotides agree with TRBD1. Germline CDR1 reads SGDLS; CDR2 reads YYNGEE. With 4 bases clipped from V and 2 bases from J, the junction kept 11 bases outside the gene matches. This CDR3 comprises 17 residues. This CDR3 is CASSKRAGQGPYNEQFF. The DNA of the CDR3 is TGTGCCAGCAGCAAACGAGCAGGACAGGGTCCCTACAATGAGCAGTTCTTC.

The chain joins TRBV29-1 to TRBJ1-1, with 7 bases fitting TRBD1. Germline CDR1 reads SQVTM; CDR2 reads ANQGSEA. Trimming removed 8 bases from V and 0 bases from J; junction bases left unmatched: 18. The CDR3 spans 17 residues. The CDR3 spells CSPCVRQGYPMNTEAFF. CDR3 bases: TGCAGCCCATGCGTACGACAGGGATACCCTATGAACACTGAAGCTTTCTTT.

The chain couples TRBV30 to TRBJ2-5, with 7 nucleotides matching TRBD1. Germline CDR1 and CDR2: GTSNPN and SVGIG (reference sequence). There are 14 residues in the CDR3. Losses at the gene ends were 3 bases for V and 2 bases for J; bases not matched to a gene: 6. The CDR3 DNA is TGTGCCTGGAGCCCAGGGGGTATTCAAGAGACCCAGTACTTC. Protein product: CAWSPGGIQETQYF.

The chain carries TRBV9 and TRBJ2-7; 8 bases are shared with TRBD1. Germline assignment: CDR1 SGDLS and CDR2 YYNGEE. The CDR3 is 15 residues long. The J segment lost 0 bases and the V segment lost 4 bases, leaving 6 bases of the junction unmatched. As DNA, the CDR3 is TGTGCCAGCAGCACCGGACAGGGCAGCTCCTACGAGCAGTACTTC. Translation gives CASSTGQGSSYEQYF.

The chain joins TRBV5-1 to TRBJ2-7, with D maybe TRBD1 (5 bases). The CDR3 covers 14 residues. The germline V gene encodes CDR1 SGHRS and CDR2 YFSETQ. V was shortened by 1 base and J by 0 bases, with 8 bases between the two germline ends. CDR3 DNA sequence: TGCGCCAGCAGCTTGTCAGGGAACTCCTACGAGCAGTACTTC. Protein product: CASSLSGNSYEQYF.